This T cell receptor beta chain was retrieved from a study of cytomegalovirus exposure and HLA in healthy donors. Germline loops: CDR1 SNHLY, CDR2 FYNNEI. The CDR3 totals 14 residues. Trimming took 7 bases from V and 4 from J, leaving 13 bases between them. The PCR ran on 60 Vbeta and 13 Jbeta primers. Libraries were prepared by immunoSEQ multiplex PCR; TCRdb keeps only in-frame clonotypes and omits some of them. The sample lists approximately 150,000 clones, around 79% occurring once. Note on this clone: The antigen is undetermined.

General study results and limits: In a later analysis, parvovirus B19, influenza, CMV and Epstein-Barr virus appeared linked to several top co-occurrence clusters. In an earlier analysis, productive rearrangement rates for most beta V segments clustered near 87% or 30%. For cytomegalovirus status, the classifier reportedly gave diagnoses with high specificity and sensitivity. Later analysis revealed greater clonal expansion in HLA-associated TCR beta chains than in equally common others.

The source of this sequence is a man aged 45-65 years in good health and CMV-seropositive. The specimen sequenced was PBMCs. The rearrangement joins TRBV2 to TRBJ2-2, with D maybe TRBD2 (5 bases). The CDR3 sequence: CASTLRAVTGELFF. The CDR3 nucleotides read TGTGCCAGCACACTGCGGGCGGTCACCGGGGAGCTGTTTTTT.